This T cell receptor (beta chain) emerged from a study of control samples from healthy donors and cancer patients. Generated by immunoSEQ multiplex PCR, the TCRdb table keeps only in-frame clones and is missing some. The sample shows approximately 150,000 clones, roughly 95% of them seen only once. This clone occurred a few times. Germline CDR1 KGHSH, CDR2 LQKENI. The CDR3 is made up of 14 amino acids. V lost 5 bases and J 6 bases, leaving 11 bases between the germline ends. Sequencing was carried out using blood. V usage is TRBV18 and J usage is TRBJ1-6, with D maybe TRBD1 (6 bases). The receptor was isolated from a woman aged 25 to 39 in good health. The CDR3 reads CASSNGGGNSPLHF. The DNA for the CDR3 is TGTGCCAGCTCAAACGGGGGCGGTAATTCACCCCTCCACTTT.